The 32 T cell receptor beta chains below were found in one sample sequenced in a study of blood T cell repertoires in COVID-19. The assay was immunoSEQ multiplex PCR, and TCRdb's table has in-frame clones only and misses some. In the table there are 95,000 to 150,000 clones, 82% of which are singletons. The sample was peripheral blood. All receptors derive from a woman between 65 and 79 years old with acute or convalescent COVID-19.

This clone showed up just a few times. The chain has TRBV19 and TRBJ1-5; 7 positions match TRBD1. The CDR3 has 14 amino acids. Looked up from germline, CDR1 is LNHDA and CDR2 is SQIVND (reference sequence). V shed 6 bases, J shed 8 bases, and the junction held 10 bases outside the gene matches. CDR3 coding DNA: TGTGCCAGTAGCGCTGACAGGGCGTCTGAGCCCCAGCATTTT. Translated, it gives CASSADRASEPQHF.

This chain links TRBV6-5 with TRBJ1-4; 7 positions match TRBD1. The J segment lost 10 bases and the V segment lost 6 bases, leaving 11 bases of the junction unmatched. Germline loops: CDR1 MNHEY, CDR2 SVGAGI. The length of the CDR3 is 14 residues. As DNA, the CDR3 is TGTGCCAGCAGGAACAGGGGAGTCGAGGGAAAACTGTTTTTT. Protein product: CASRNRGVEGKLFF.

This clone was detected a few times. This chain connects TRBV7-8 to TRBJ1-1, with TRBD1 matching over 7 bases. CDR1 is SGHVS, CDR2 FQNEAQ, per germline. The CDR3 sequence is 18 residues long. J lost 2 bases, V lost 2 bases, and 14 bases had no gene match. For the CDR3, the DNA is TGTGCCAGCAGCTTAACGCGATGGATACAGGGGTCTAACACTGAAGCTTTCTTT. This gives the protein CASSLTRWIQGSNTEAFF.

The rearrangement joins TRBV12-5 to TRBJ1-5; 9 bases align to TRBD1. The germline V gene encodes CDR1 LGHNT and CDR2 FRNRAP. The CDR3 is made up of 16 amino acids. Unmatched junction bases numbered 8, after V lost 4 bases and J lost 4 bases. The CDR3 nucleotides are TGTGCTAGTGGTTCTTCCCAGGGACAGGGTAATCAGCCCCAGCATTTT. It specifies CASGSSQGQGNQPQHF.

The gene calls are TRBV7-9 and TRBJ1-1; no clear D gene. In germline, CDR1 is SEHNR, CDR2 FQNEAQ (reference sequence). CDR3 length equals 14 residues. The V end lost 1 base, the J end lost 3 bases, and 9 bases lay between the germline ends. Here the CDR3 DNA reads TGTGCCAGCAGCTTAGTCGGGTTGCACACTGAAGCTTTCTTT. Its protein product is CASSLVGLHTEAFF.

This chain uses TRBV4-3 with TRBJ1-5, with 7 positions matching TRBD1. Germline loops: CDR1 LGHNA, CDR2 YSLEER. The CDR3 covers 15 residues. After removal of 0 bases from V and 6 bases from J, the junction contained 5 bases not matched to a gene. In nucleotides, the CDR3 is TGCGCCAGCAGCCAAGATTCCAGGGGGAGTCAGCCCCAGCATTTT. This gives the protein CASSQDSRGSQPQHF.

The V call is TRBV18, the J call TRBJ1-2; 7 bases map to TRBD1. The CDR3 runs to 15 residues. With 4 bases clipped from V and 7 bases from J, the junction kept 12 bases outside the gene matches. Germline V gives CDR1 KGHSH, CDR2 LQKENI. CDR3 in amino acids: CASSQSTGTEVGYTF. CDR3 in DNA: TGTGCCAGCTCACAATCCACCGGGACAGAGGTTGGCTACACCTTC.

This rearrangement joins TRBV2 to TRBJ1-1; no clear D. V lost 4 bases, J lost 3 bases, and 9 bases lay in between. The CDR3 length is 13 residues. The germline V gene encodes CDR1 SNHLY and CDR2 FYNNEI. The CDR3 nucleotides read TGTGCCAGCAGTGGAGGGAAACACACTGAAGCTTTCTTT. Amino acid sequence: CASSGGKHTEAFF. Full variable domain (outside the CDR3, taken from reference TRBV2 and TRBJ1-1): EPEVTQTPSHQVTQMGQEVILRCVPISNHLYFYWYRQILGQKVEFLVSFYNNEISEKSEIFDDQFSVERPDGSNFTLKIRSTKLEDSAMYFCASSGGKHTEAFFGQGTRLTVV.

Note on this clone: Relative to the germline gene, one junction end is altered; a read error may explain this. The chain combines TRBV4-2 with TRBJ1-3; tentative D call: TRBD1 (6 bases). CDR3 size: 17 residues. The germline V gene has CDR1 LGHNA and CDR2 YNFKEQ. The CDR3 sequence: CASSEDETGTTGNTIYF. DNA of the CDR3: TGTGCCAGCAGCGAAGACGAAACCGGGACAACTGGAAACACCATATATTTT.

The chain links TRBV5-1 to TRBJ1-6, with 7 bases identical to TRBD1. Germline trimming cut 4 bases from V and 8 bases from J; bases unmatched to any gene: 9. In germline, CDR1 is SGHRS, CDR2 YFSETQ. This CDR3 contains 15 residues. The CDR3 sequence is CASSLRQGGYSPLHF. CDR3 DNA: TGCGCCAGCAGCCTAAGACAGGGTGGGTATTCACCCCTCCACTTT.

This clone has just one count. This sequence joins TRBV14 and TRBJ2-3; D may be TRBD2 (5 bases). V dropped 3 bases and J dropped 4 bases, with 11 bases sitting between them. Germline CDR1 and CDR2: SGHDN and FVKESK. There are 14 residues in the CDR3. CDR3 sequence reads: CASSQHSGSDTQYF. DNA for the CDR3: TGTGCCAGCAGCCAGCATTCGGGGTCAGATACGCAGTATTTT.

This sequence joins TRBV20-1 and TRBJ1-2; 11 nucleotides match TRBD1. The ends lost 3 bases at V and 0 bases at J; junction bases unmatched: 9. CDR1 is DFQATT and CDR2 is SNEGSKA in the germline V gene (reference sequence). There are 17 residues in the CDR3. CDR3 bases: TGCAGTGCTAGTCAAACCGGGACAGGGGGAACTAACTATGGCTACACCTTC. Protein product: CSASQTGTGGTNYGYTF.

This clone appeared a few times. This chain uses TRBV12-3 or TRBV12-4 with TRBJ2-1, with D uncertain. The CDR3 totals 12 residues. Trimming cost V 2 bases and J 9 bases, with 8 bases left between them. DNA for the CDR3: TGTGCCAGCAGTTTATCGAGGCCTGAGCAGTTCTTC. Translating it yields CASSLSRPEQFF.

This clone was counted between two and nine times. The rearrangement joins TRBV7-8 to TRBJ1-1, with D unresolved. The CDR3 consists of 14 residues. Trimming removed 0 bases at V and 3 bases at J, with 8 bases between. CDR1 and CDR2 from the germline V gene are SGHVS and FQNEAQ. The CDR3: CASSLAEVYTEAFF. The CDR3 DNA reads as TGTGCCAGCAGCTTAGCTGAGGTTTACACTGAAGCTTTCTTT.

CDR3 region: CASSATENYGYTF. The CDR3 nucleotides are TGTGCCAGCTCCGCGACAGAAAACTATGGCTACACCTTC. The chain couples TRBV18 to TRBJ1-2, with a possible D match to TRBD1 (5 bases). The length of the CDR3 is 13 residues. Trimming shortened V by 6 bases and J by 2 bases, and 10 bases separated the two germline ends. Per germline, CDR1 KGHSH and CDR2 LQKENI.

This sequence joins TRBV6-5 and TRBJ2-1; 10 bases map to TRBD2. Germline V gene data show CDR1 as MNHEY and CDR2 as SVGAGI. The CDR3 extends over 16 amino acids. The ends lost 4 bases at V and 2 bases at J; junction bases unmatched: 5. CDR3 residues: CASSFILAGTYNEQFF. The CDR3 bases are TGTGCCAGCAGTTTCATACTAGCGGGGACCTACAATGAGCAGTTCTTC.

The CDR3 DNA reads as TGTGCCAGCAGTCCCCGGACGGGGAGGAGTGAAAAACTGTTTTTT. This translates into CASSPRTGRSEKLFF. The chain combines TRBV27 with TRBJ1-4; D uncertain. Germline lookup yields CDR1 MNHEY and CDR2 SMNVEV (reference sequence). The CDR3 is made up of 15 amino acids. V was trimmed by 5 bases and J by 7 bases, leaving 17 bases between them.

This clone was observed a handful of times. The CDR3 DNA is TGTGCCAGCAGAAGGACAGCCCGAAATCAGCCCCAGCATTTT. Amino acids: CASRRTARNQPQHF. This chain connects TRBV25-1 to TRBJ1-5, with a tentative D call TRBD1 (6 bases). Germline CDR1 and CDR2: MGHDK and SYGVNS. V lost 6 bases, J lost 4 bases, and 13 bases lay in between. The CDR3 sequence is 14 residues long.

The CDR3 is CASSQMDSFDQPQHF. The CDR3 DNA reads as TGTGCCAGCAGCCAAATGGACAGCTTTGATCAGCCCCAGCATTTT. The chain uses TRBV4-2 and TRBJ1-5; a possible D gene is TRBD1 (6 bases). The germline CDR1 and CDR2 sequences are LGHNA and YNFKEQ. Trimming cost V 2 bases and J 5 bases, with 13 bases left between them. CDR3 length equals 15 residues.

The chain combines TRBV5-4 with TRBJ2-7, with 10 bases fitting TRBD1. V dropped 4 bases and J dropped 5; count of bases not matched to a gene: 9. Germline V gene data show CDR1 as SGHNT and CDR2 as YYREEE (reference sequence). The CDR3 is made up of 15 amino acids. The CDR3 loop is CASSTRQGAGDEQYF. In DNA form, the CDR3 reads TGTGCCAGCAGCACCAGACAGGGGGCGGGGGACGAGCAGTACTTC.

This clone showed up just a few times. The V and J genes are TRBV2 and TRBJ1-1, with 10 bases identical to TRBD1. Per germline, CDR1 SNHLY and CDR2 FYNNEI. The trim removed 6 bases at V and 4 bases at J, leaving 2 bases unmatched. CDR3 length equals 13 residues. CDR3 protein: CASRGQGVTEAFF. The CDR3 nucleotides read TGTGCCAGCAGAGGACAGGGGGTCACTGAAGCTTTCTTT.

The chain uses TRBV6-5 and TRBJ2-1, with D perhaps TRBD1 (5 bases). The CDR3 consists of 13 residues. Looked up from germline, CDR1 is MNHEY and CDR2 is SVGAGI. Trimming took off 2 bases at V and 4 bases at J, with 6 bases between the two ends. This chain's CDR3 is CASSYAGYNEQFF. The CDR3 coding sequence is TGTGCCAGCAGTTACGCAGGGTACAATGAGCAGTTCTTC.

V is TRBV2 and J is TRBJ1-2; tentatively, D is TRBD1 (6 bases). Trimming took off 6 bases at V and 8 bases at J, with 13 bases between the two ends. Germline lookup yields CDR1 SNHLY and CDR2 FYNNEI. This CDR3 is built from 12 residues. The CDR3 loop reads CASRDTGRGYTF. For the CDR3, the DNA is TGTGCCAGCAGGGATACAGGGAGAGGCTACACCTTC.

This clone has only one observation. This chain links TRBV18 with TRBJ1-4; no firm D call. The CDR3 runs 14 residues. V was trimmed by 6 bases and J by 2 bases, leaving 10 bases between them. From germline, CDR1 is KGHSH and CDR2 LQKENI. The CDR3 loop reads CASSRGRTNEKLFF. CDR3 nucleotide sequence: TGTGCCAGCTCCCGGGGTAGGACTAATGAAAAACTGTTTTTT. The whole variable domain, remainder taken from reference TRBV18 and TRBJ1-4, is NAGVMQNPRHLVRRRGQEARLRCSPMKGHSHVYWYRQLPEEGLKFMVYLQKENIIDESGMPKERFSAEFPKEGPSILRIQQVVRGDSAAYFCASSRGRTNEKLFFGSGTQLSVL.

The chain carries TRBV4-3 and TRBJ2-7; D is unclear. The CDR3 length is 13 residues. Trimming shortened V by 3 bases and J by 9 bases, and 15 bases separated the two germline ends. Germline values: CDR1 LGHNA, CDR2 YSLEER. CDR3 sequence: CASSHYAFGSQYV. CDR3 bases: TGCGCCAGCAGCCACTACGCCTTCGGTTCGCAGTACGTC.

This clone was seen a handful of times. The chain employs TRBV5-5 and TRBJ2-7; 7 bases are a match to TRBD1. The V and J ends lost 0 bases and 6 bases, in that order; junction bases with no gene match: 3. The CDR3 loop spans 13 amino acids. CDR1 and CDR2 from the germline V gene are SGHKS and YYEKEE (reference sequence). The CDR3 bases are TGTGCCAGCAGCTTGGTGACAGGGTTCGAGCAGTACGTC. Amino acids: CASSLVTGFEQYV.

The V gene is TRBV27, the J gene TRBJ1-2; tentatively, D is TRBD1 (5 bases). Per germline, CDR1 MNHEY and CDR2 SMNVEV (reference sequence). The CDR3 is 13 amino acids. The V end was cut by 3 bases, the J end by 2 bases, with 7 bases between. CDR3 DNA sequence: TGTGCCAGCAGTTTGCGACAGAACTATGGCTACACCTTC. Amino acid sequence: CASSLRQNYGYTF.

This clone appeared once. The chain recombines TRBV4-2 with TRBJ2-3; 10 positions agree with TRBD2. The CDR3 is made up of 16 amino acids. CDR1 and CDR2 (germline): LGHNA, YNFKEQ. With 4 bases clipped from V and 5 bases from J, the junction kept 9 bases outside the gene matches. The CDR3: CASSPSGGARGDTQYF. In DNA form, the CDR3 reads TGTGCCAGCAGCCCAAGCGGGGGGGCCCGGGGAGATACGCAGTATTTT.

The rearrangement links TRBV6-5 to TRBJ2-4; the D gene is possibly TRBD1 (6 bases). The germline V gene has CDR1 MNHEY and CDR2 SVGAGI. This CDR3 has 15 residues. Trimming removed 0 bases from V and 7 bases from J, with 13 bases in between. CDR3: CASSYSNRDGNIQYF. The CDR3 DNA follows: TGTGCCAGCAGTTACTCAAACAGGGACGGGAACATTCAGTACTTC.

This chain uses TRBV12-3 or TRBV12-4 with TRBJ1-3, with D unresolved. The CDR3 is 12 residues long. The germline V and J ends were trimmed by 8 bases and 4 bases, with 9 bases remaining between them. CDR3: CASRRHGNTIYF. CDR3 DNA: TGTGCCAGCCGGCGGCACGGAAACACCATATATTTT.

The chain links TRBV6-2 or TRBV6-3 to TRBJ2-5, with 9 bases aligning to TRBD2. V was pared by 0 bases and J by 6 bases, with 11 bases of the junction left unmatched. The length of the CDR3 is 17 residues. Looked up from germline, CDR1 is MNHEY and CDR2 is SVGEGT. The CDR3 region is CASSYSTGLAGMKTQYF. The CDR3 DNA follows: TGTGCCAGCAGTTACTCGACGGGGCTAGCGGGGATGAAGACCCAGTACTTC.

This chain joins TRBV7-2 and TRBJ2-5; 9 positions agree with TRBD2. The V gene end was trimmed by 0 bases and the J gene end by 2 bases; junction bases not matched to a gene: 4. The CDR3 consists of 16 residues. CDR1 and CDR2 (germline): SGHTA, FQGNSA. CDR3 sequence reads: CASSLALTSGQETQYF. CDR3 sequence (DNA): TGTGCCAGCAGCTTAGCGTTGACTAGCGGACAAGAGACCCAGTACTTC.